The present T cell receptor beta chain was sequenced within a study of T-cell memory formation after mild COVID-19. On the study more broadly: Largely donor-specific sequence clusters came from two donors. General observations from the study: Some clones that responded turned up in pre-infection memory, which suggests that cross-reactive memory joined in. Day 15 to 85 contracting clones showed balanced CD4/CD8; day 15 to 37 expanders favored CD4+. CD4+ contracting clones were mainly CM and EM; CD8+ ones, EMRA.

TCRdb re-called the 5' RACE reads through MiXCR, storing one row per CDR3 protein. The sample lists some 350,000 distinct CDR3 sequences, approximately 15% occurring once. This clonotype was seen a handful of times. Antigen: not known. This CDR3 comprises 16 residues. J was trimmed by 3 bases and V by 8 bases; bases with no gene match: 15. The sequence came from a man aged 18 to 29 who had mild COVID-19 (a few samples of this study predate the infection). Cell type and time point are not known. This chain uses TRBV12-3 or TRBV12-4 with TRBJ1-1; 7 bases are a match to TRBD1. The sequenced sample consisted of PBMCs or a T cell subset sorted from them (not recorded which). The CDR3 DNA is TGTGCCAGCGGGGATCACAACAGGGGAGCCGACACTGAAGCTTTCTTT. Translating it yields CASGDHNRGADTEAFF.